This entry concerns a single T cell receptor beta chain. Its binding antigen is unknown. Base qualities are not at hand, and no much larger clone is one base apart. Including the terminal cysteine and phenylalanine, the CDR3 comprises 14 residues. The only DNA kept is the CDR3, 42 bases in frame from the first base. The germline V gene gives CDR1 as ENHRY and CDR2 as SYGVKD. The trim is 3 bases for V and 4 bases for J, with a gap of 12 bases between the germline ends. The sample belongs to a study of shared clonotypes between healthy human individuals (dated by TCRdb to the early 2020s). Broadly, across the study: Three men and two women, aged 18 to 49 years, made up the cohort. For each donor, three plates each were used for CD4 naive and CD4 memory, two plates were used for CD8 naive, and one plate was used for CD8 memory. Blood TCR repertoires of four to six healthy adults were deeply sequenced to estimate repertoire size and the extent of clonotype sharing between individuals. To increase sequencing depth and limit assay-specific biases, TCR repertoire library preparation and sequencing were carried out by different laboratories using diverse techniques. Between about 0.94 and 10 billion PBMCs per donor were obtained by leukapheresis. Study-wide findings and limitations: Sampling was restricted to blood, and TCR repertoires in tissue are likely to differ from TCR repertoires in blood. Higher generation probabilities were observed for clonotypes shared by all four sorted-subset donors than for non-shared clonotypes. The small number of donors limited the genetic and exposure-history diversity represented. Naive subsets generally had larger estimated clonotype richness than memory subsets did. When a few donors were compared, the shared fraction of clonotypes was about 5.2% for naive CD4, approximately 3.5% for naive CD8, 2% to 2.5% for memory CD4, and 0.3% to 0.5% for memory CD8. Incomplete sequencing was indicated by rarefaction of sorted-subset datasets, despite the large sequencing depth. Pairwise subsampling indicated that sequencing depth was expected to affect the degree of clonotype sharing among donors.

Using the deep immunoSEQ assay, TCR CDR3 regions were amplified from genomic DNA by multiplex PCR. For each cell subset, the extracted genomic DNA was distributed evenly across all wells of several immunoSEQ 96-well plates, and each plate served as one replicate. For sorted subsets, approximately 200 ng of genomic DNA, equivalent to some 30,000 T cell genomes, went into each replicate PCR. Purified libraries were quantified with a Qubit 3.0 fluorometer, sized on a Bioanalyzer 2100, and re-quantified with the KAPA Library Quantification kit. Each immunoSEQ 96-well plate was sequenced on its own single-read 150-cycle Illumina NextSeq 550 flow cell. The original pipeline was this. The immunoSEQ output contained only junctional sequences without quality scores, so filtering could not match that applied to full-length reads. Sequences were annotated with PyIR, a Python wrapper for IgBLAST v1.9, using IMGT germline references to assign V/J genes and CDR3. Reads were removed for weak V/J assignments (E-value above 1e-6), missing CDR3, stop codons, out-of-frame junctions, or ambiguous translated residues. V3J clonotypes were defined as sequences sharing an identical inferred V gene, J gene, and CDR3 amino acid sequence. Percentage overlap between repertoires was calculated by dividing the number of shared unique clonotypes by the size of the smaller repertoire. RTK rarefaction, the Chao1 estimator, and Recon v2.1 estimates of unobserved clonotypes were used to assess repertoire richness. For all TCRbeta clonotypes obtained by the gDNA method from a few donors, generation probabilities were computed with OLGA. TCRdb retrieved this table from immuneACCESS and kept in-frame rearrangements only. Not all clones are present; in checked studies, unresolved V genes account for under half, and no reason is known for the remainder. V and J calls and clone size are those listed in that table; D and trimming were worked out from the DNA. In this sample the table shows 630,000 or so clones, 95% to 98% of which occur a single time. Clones ranked in the top ten supply 0.25% to 0.35% of the sample.

CD8 naive samples were CD45RO-negative cells positively selected for CCR7, giving a CD45RA+CCR7+ population that excluded TemRA cells. The donors were healthy, HIV-negative adults with no recently reported acute infections or vaccinations. Every donor was a Caucasian adult residing in Nashville, Tennessee, USA. Blood was collected by leukapheresis, and PBMCs were isolated by Ficoll-Histopaque density gradient centrifugation and then cryopreserved in liquid nitrogen vapor phase. Purity and quantity of every magnetically sorted T cell population were checked by analytical flow cytometry. Genomic DNA was isolated from every sorted fraction and measured by UV absorbance on a Nanodrop 2000c.

Sequenced sample: naive CD8+ T cells sorted from blood. The sample's cell subset or site, from its label and the paper: CD45RA+CCR7+. The sequence derives from a man aged 30-40 years in good health. The chain uses TRBV10-3 and TRBJ1-2; no D gene call is confident. The CDR3 reads CAISEEQNRYGYTF. The DNA sequence follows: TGTGCCATCAGTGAAGAACAGAACCGCTATGGCTACACCTTC.